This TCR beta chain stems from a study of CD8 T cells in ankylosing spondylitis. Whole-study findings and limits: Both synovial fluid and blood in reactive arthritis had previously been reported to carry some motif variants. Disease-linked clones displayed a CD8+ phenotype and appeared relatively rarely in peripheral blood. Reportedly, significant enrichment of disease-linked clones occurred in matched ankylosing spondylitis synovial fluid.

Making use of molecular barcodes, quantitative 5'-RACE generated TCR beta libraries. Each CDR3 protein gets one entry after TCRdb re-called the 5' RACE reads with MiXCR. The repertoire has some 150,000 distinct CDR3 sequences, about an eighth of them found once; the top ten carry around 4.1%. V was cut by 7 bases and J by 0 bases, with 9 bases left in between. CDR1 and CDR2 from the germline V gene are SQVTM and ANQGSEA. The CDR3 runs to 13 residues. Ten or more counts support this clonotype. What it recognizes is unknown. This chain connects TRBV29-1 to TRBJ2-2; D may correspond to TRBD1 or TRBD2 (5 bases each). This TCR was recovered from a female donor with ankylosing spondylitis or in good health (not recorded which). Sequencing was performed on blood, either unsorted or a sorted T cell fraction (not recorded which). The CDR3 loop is CSGQGANTGELFF. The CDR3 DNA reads TGCAGCGGCCAGGGAGCGAACACCGGGGAGCTGTTTTTT.